This T cell receptor (beta chain) was recorded in a study of CD8+ T cells in alopecia areata. Patients with alopecia areata provided lesional scalp punch biopsies as well as peripheral blood. Study-wide points: Lesional scalp displayed greater clonality than normal scalp, most notably in alopecia totalis/universalis.

Sequencing used cDNA as its template, made by extracting RNA and reverse transcribing it. The protocol was immunoSEQ multiplex PCR, while the TCRdb copy is restricted to in-frame clones and leaves out a portion. The table includes 95,000 to 120,000 clones, under 60% detected once. As concerns this clone: What it binds is not known.

CDR1 and CDR2 (germline): MNHEY, SVGAGI. Trimming took 2 bases from V and 0 from J, leaving 7 bases between them. The CDR3 contains 14 residues. The receptor was derived from a human donor with alopecia areata. The chain employs TRBV6-5 and TRBJ1-2; D unresolved. What was sequenced was NKG2D-low CD8+ T cells sorted from blood. The CDR3 is CASSYLDSNYGYTF. The DNA for the CDR3 is TGTGCCAGCAGTTACCTAGACTCTAACTATGGCTACACCTTC.